The 13 T cell receptor beta chains reported below all come from one sample, sequenced in a study of HIV-infected children after antiretroviral therapy interruption. The treatment was: PENTA 11 planned treatment interruption arm or continuous ART arm. The TCR library was built from RNA with a 3' RACE protocol and unique molecular identifiers. TCRdb redid the calling of the 3' RACE reads with MiXCR, one entry per CDR3 protein. The table includes 6,000 to 7,500 distinct CDR3 sequences, roughly 15% detected once. The sample here was CD45RO+ CD8+ T cells from PBMCs, pooled from several time points, taken from a donor given antiretroviral therapy, either interrupted or continuous. Stated subset: memory CD8+ CD45RO+ CD45RA- T cells. These receptor sequences come from a pool of human donors with HIV.

Ten or more counts support this clonotype. The chain has TRBV5-4 and TRBJ1-1; D is undetermined. Germline V gene sequence: CDR1 SGHNT, CDR2 YYREEE (reference sequence). Trimming left V 2 bases short and J 1 base short, with 6 bases between. The CDR3 is 13 amino acids. CDR3 amino acids: CASSFRGNTEAFF. CDR3 coding DNA: TGTGCCAGCAGCTTCCGGGGGAACACTGAAGCTTTCTTT.

This clonotype came up many times. V gene TRBV24-1 combines with J gene TRBJ2-1; 8 nucleotides match TRBD2. Germline assignment: CDR1 KGHDR and CDR2 SFDVKD. Trimming removed 7 bases from V and 7 bases from J; junction bases left unmatched: 14. The length of the CDR3 is 16 residues. CDR3 sequence reads: CATSPAYGRASNEQFF. The DNA of the CDR3 is TGTGCCACCAGCCCCGCTTACGGGAGGGCCTCAAATGAGCAGTTCTTC.

The rearrangement joins TRBV24-1 to TRBJ1-5; no definite D call. Deletions cut 2 bases from V and 0 bases from J, with 10 bases between. The CDR3 is 16 amino acids. Germline CDR1 reads KGHDR; CDR2 reads SFDVKD. The CDR3 is CATSDSKRSSNQPQHF. CDR3 in DNA: TGTGCCACCAGTGATTCCAAGAGGTCTAGCAATCAGCCCCAGCATTTT.

At least ten counts were recorded for this clonotype. The rearrangement links TRBV3-1 to TRBJ2-4; D possibly corresponds to TRBD2 (5 bases). Germline assignment: CDR1 LGHDT and CDR2 YNNKEL (reference sequence). Trimming cost V 4 bases and J 6 bases, with 10 bases left between them. The CDR3 extends over 13 amino acids. The CDR3 sequence: CASSPGLGNIQYF. CDR3 DNA sequence: TGTGCCAGCAGCCCAGGACTCGGAAACATTCAGTACTTC.

The chain employs TRBV19 and TRBJ1-6; D remains unclear. CDR3 length: 14 residues. V dropped 7 bases and J dropped 7 bases, with 14 bases sitting between them. From germline, CDR1 is LNHDA and CDR2 SQIVND (reference sequence). The CDR3 loop reads CASTVQQLNSPLHF. The DNA of the CDR3 is TGTGCCAGTACCGTACAGCAATTGAATTCACCCCTCCACTTT.

This clonotype is labeled as medium-sized. This sequence joins TRBV19 and TRBJ1-2; D gene ambiguous. CDR3 length equals 14 residues. The V and J ends lost 7 bases and 4 bases respectively, with 16 bases between them. Looked up from germline, CDR1 is LNHDA and CDR2 is SQIVND (reference sequence). DNA of the CDR3: TGTGCCAGTAACCCCAGCACCCAAGGCTATGGCTACACCTTC. Translating it yields CASNPSTQGYGYTF. Full variable domain (missing parts from reference TRBV19 and TRBJ1-2): DGGITQSPKYLFRKEGQNVTLSCEQNLNHDAMYWYRQDPGQGLRLIYYSQIVNDFQKGDIAEGYSVSREKKESFPLTVTSAQKNPTAFYLCASNPSTQGYGYTFGSGTRLTVV.

This clonotype occurred many times. The rearrangement joins TRBV10-3 to TRBJ1-2; the match to TRBD1 covers 8 bases. The CDR3 has 14 amino acids. V was clipped by 6 bases and J by 2 bases; unmatched bases: 5. Germline assignment: CDR1 ENHRY and CDR2 SYGVKD. Written as DNA, the CDR3 is TGTGCCATCAGCAGGACAGGGCCAAACTATGGCTACACCTTC. This sequence encodes CAISRTGPNYGYTF.

This clonotype was counted many times. The gene calls are TRBV29-1 and TRBJ2-1; D gene ambiguous. This CDR3 is 11 amino acids long. Trimming pared 3 bases from V and 7 bases from J, leaving 7 bases between. CDR1 and CDR2 from the germline V gene are SQVTM and ANQGSEA. CDR3 nucleotide sequence: TGCAGCGTTGATGAGGTTAATGAGCAGTTCTTC. It codes for CSVDEVNEQFF.

This clonotype rates as large. The genes are TRBV6-1 and TRBJ2-7, with D perhaps TRBD1 or TRBD2 (5 bases each). The CDR3 sequence is 14 residues long. V shed 6 bases and J shed 3 bases, with 15 bases lying between them. CDR1 and CDR2 (germline): MNHNS, SASEGT. The CDR3 nucleotides read TGTGCCAGCAGCTCCCGGGACCGTTACTACGAGCAGTACTTC. Amino acids: CASSSRDRYYEQYF.

This clonotype was seen more than once but under ten times. The chain couples TRBV30 to TRBJ2-4; no reliable D call. V gave up 0 bases and J gave up 3 bases, with 12 bases separating them. The CDR3 runs 15 residues. Germline loops: CDR1 GTSNPN, CDR2 SVGIG (reference sequence). This chain's CDR3 is CAWSVLGWDKNIQYF. In nucleotides, the CDR3 is TGTGCCTGGAGTGTACTTGGGTGGGACAAAAACATTCAGTACTTC.

The table lists this clonotype with many counts. The V call is TRBV5-5, the J call TRBJ2-5; weak D call: TRBD2 (6 bases). The germline CDR1 and CDR2 sequences are SGHKS and YYEKEE (reference sequence). The CDR3 totals 19 residues. Trimming removed 2 bases from V and 7 bases from J, with 30 bases in between. This CDR3 reads CASSFTSGLKDPWIGTQYF. The DNA for the CDR3 is TGTGCCAGCAGCTTCACATCGGGACTTAAGGACCCGTGGATAGGGACCCAGTACTTC.

This clonotype is termed medium-sized (0.01 to 0.1%). This chain connects TRBV20-1 to TRBJ2-7, with D tentatively TRBD1 or TRBD2 (5 bases each). This CDR3 has 14 amino acids. Germline V gene sequence: CDR1 DFQATT, CDR2 SNEGSKA (reference sequence). V dropped 6 bases and J dropped 0 bases, with 15 bases sitting between them. DNA for the CDR3: TGCAGTGCCCTGGGACCTACGACCTCCTACGAGCAGTACTTC. Encoded protein: CSALGPTTSYEQYF.

This clonotype has a count of ten or more. The chain has TRBV2 and TRBJ2-2, with TRBD1 as a possible D gene (5 bases). CDR1 and CDR2 from the germline V gene are SNHLY and FYNNEI. Trimming cost V 6 bases and J 6 bases, with 11 bases left between them. The CDR3 contains 13 residues. The CDR3 spells CASRTDISGELFF. The DNA for the CDR3 is TGTGCCAGCAGAACGGACATATCCGGGGAGCTGTTTTTT.